One and the same sample provided the 6 T cell receptor beta chains below, sequenced in a study of T cell changes during pregnancy in multiple sclerosis. TCRdb's table, derived via immunoSEQ multiplex PCR, lists solely in-frame clones and lacks some. The table lists roughly 40,000 clones, more than 90% of them singletons, with roughly 1.2% in the top ten. The source material was peripheral blood, sampled before pregnancy. The receptors come from a female donor with multiple sclerosis, enrolled in a pregnancy study.

This clone was detected only a few times. The chain recombines TRBV12-5 with TRBJ2-3, with a tentative D call TRBD2 (5 bases). Trimming took off 7 bases at V and 0 bases at J, with 14 bases between the two ends. Germline V gene data show CDR1 as LGHNT and CDR2 as FRNRAP. The CDR3 spans 15 residues. The CDR3 DNA reads TGTGCTAGTGTCCTGGCCGGGGTTAGCACAGATACGCAGTATTTT. Its translation is CASVLAGVSTDTQYF.

The J gene is TRBJ2-1, the V gene TRBV29-1, with TRBD2 identical over 11 bases. The CDR3 extends over 12 amino acids. V dropped 6 bases and J dropped 14; count of bases not matched to a gene: 9. Germline CDR1 is SQVTM and CDR2 is ANQGSEA. The CDR3 spells CSVPGLAGGEFF. CDR3 DNA: TGCAGCGTCCCGGGGCTAGCGGGAGGTGAGTTCTTC.

The V gene is TRBV19, the J gene TRBJ2-5, with TRBD1 matching 9 bases. J gave up 2 bases and V 10 bases, and 8 bases lay outside the gene matches. Germline lookup yields CDR1 LNHDA and CDR2 SQIVND (reference sequence). The CDR3 sequence is 14 residues long. DNA for the CDR3: TGTGCCACCCGCAAACAGGGGGCTCAAGAGACCCAGTACTTC. Translating gives CATRKQGAQETQYF. The full variable domain, rest sourced from reference TRBV19 and TRBJ2-5, is DGGITQSPKYLFRKEGQNVTLSCEQNLNHDAMYWYRQDPGQGLRLIYYSQIVNDFQKGDIAEGYSVSREKKESFPLTVTSAQKNPTAFYLCATRKQGAQETQYFGPGTRLLVL.

The chain joins TRBV12-5 to TRBJ2-7, with D maybe TRBD1 (6 bases). V shed 7 bases and J shed 5 bases, with 18 bases lying between them. Germline V gene data show CDR1 as LGHNT and CDR2 as FRNRAP. The CDR3 extends over 14 amino acids. The CDR3 DNA reads TGTGCTAGTGAGAGGGGGTTGACCGATGACGAGCAGTACTTC. This sequence encodes CASERGLTDDEQYF.

The chain employs TRBV5-1 and TRBJ2-7; TRBD1 matches 8 bases. Germline CDR1 and CDR2: SGHRS and YFSETQ. The CDR3 spans 15 residues. The V segment lost 4 bases and the J segment 3 bases; nucleotides outside the gene matches: 9. This CDR3 is CASSDPGQAYYEQYF. As DNA, the CDR3 is TGCGCCAGCAGCGACCCGGGACAGGCGTACTACGAGCAGTACTTC.

This clone was observed a single time. The V and J genes are TRBV7-9 and TRBJ2-7; unclear D gene. This CDR3 has 14 amino acids. Germline V gene lookup returns CDR1 SEHNR and CDR2 FQNEAQ (reference sequence). Between the trimmed V and J ends, which lost 4 bases and 9 bases, there was a span of 19 bases. The CDR3 sequence: CASSSLFGGRTQYF. The CDR3 DNA is TGTGCCAGCAGCTCCCTCTTCGGCGGCCGTACGCAGTACTTC.